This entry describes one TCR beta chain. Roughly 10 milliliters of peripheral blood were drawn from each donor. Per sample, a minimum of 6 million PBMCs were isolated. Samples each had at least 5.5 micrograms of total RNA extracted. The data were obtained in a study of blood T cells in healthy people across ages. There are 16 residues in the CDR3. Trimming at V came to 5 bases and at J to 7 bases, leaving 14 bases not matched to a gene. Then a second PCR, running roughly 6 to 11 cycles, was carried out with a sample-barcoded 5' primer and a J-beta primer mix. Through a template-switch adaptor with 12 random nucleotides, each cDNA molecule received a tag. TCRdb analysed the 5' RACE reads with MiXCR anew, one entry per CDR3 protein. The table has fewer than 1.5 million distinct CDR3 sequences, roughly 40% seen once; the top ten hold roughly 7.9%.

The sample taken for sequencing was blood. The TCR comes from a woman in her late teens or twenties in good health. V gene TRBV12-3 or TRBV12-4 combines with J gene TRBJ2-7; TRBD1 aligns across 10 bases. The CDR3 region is CASSPTLGTGEGEQYF. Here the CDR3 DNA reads TGTGCCAGCAGTCCAACCCTCGGGACAGGGGAAGGGGAGCAGTACTTC.